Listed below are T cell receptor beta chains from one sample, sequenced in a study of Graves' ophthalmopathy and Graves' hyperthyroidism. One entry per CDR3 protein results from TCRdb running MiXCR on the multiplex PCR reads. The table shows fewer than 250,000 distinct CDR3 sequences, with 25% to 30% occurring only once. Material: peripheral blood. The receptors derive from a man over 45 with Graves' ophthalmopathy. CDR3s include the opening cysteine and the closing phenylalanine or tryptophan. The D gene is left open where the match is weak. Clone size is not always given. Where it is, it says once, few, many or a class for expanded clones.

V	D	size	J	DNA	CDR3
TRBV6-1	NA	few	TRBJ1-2	TGTGCCAGCAGTGAAGTTTGGGGCTATGGCTACACCTTC	CASSEVWGYGYTF
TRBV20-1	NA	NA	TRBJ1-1	TGCAGTGCTACCGGGACCGGACTCCAGGCCAGGGGAGTTGCTTTCTTT	CSATGTGLQARGVAFF
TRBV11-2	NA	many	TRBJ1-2	TGTGCCAGCCACAGCCCGAGGGAAAGCGGGGGTGGCTACACCTTC	CASHSPRESGGGYTF
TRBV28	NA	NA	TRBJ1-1	TGTGCCAGCAGTGCGCCTCTTGGGATCTCATATGAAGCTTTCTTT	CASSAPLGISYEAFF
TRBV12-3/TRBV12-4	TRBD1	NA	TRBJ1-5	TGTGCCAGCAGTTCAGACAGGGGGCTTAATAACAATCAGCCCCAGCATTTT	CASSSDRGLNNNQPQHF
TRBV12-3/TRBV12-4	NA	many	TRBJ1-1	TGTGCCAGCAGCTTCGGGCCTGGGAACACTGAAGCTTTCTTT	CASSFGPGNTEAFF
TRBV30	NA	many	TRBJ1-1	TGTGCCTGGAGGGGACTCCGGGACACCAAGAACACTGAAGCTTTCTTT	CAWRGLRDTKNTEAFF
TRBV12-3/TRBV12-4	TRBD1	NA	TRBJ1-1	TGTGCCAGCAGTTTAGAGGCAGGGGGGACTGAAGCTTTCTTT	CASSLEAGGTEAFF
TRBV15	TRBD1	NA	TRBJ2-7	TGTGCCACCAGCAGAGGGGACAGGGTCTACGAGCAGTACTTC	CATSRGDRVYEQYF
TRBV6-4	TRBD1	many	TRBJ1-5	TGTGCCAGCAGTGACCCAGGGGACAGAGTGCGAGGCAATCAGCCCCAGCATTTT	CASSDPGDRVRGNQPQHF
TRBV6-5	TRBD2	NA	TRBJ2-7	TGTGCCAGCAGTTACGGTAGGGGAAGCGGGGGTTACGAGCAGTACTTC	CASSYGRGSGGYEQYF
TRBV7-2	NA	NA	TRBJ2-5	TGTGCCAGCAGCAGGTCGGGGGAGAGAATGGAGACCCAGTACTTC	CASSRSGERMETQYF
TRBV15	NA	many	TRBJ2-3	TGTGCCACCGACAGCGGAGCGTCAAGCACAGATACGCAGTATTTT	CATDSGASSTDTQYF
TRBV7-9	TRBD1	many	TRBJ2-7	TGTGCCAGCAGCGTATACCGGGACAGGGGTTACGAGCAGTACTTC	CASSVYRDRGYEQYF
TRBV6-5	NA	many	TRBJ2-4	TGTGCCAGCAGTACCTCAGGGACCAAAAACATTCAGTACTTC	CASSTSGTKNIQYF
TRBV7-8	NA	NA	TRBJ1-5	TGTGCCAGCAGCCCTACAGTTATCGATCAGCCCCAGCATTTT	CASSPTVIDQPQHF
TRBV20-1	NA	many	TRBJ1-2	TGCAGTGCAACCAGGACAGACCAGTATGGCTACACCTTC	CSATRTDQYGYTF
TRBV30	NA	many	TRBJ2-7	TGTGCCTGGAGTCCTCGCGAGCCACTAGGAACCTACGAGCAGTACTTC	CAWSPREPLGTYEQYF
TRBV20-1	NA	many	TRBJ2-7	TGCAGTGCTAGCGACGGGACCGCCTCCTACGAGCAGTACTTC	CSASDGTASYEQYF
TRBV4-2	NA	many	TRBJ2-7	TGTGCCAGCAGCCAGACTAGCTCCTACGAGCAGTACTTC	CASSQTSSYEQYF
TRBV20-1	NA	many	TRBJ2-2	TGCAGTGCTAGAGATTTGGGCAGCAACACCGGGGAGCTGTTTTTT	CSARDLGSNTGELFF
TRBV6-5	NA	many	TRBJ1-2	TGTGCCAGCACAGGGGCAACGTCCTATGGCTACACCTTC	CASTGATSYGYTF
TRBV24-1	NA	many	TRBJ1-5	TGTGCCACCAGTGATAATCCCTTCGGAGAGCACCAAGGGAGCAATCAGCCCCAGCATTTT	CATSDNPFGEHQGSNQPQHF
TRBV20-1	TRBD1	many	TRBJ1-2	TGCAGTGCTAGAGAGGGGGACAGAAGCTTTACCCTCGTAAGCTACACCTTC	CSAREGDRSFTLVSYTF
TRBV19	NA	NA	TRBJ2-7	TGTGCCAGTAGTAAGATGGGTCGGCAGTACTTC	CASSKMGRQYF